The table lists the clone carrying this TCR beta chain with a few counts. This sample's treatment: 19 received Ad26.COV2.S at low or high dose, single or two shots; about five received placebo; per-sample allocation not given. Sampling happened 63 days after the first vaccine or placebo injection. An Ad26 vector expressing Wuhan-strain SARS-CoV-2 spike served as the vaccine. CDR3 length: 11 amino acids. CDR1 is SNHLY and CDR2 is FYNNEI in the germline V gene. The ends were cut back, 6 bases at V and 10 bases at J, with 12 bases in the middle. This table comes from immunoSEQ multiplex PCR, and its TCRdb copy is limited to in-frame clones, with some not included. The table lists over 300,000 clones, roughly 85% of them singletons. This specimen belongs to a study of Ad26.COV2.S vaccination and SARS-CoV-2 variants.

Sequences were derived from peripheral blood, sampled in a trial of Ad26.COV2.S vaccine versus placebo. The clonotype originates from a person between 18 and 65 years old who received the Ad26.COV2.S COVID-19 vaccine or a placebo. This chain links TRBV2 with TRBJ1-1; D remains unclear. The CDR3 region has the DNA TGTGCCAGCAGCTACGACACAATAGCTTTCTTT. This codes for CASSYDTIAFF.